This T cell receptor (beta chain) was recorded in a study of blood T cell repertoires in COVID-19. Looked up from germline, CDR1 is ENHRY and CDR2 is SYGVKD. There are 14 residues in the CDR3. V lost 6 bases to trimming and J lost 6 bases, with 12 bases between them. This clone has just a few counts. In the original processing: By means of reference gene primer amplification, nucleated cell counts were estimated. Libraries were prepared by immunoSEQ multiplex PCR; TCRdb keeps only in-frame clonotypes and omits some of them. V, J and clone size were drawn from that table, and D and trimming were deduced from the DNA. This table holds a few hundred thousand clones, approximately 90% found once.

The sequence was obtained from a woman in her sixties with acute or convalescent COVID-19. This rearrangement joins TRBV10-3 to TRBJ1-6; unclear D gene. The sequencing input was peripheral blood. CDR3 DNA sequence: TGTGCCATCAGCCTTGAGGGTCCTAATTCACCCCTCCACTTT. This sequence encodes CAISLEGPNSPLHF.